This section outlines one TCR beta chain sequence together with its context. These data are taken from a study of control samples from healthy donors and cancer patients. Assay: immunoSEQ multiplex PCR; the TCRdb copy retains only in-frame clones and omits some. The sample records 150,000 or so clones, under 95% being singletons. Germline lookup yields CDR1 MNHEY and CDR2 SVGEGT. Trimming removed 6 bases at V and 0 bases at J, with 12 bases between. This CDR3 contains 14 residues. Material: blood. V gene TRBV6-2 or TRBV6-3 combines with J gene TRBJ2-7; D is undetermined. The clonotype was recovered from a young man in good health. As DNA, the CDR3 is TGTGCCAGCAGCTTAGACGGATCCTCCTACGAGCAGTACTTC. Protein sequence: CASSLDGSSYEQYF.